The present entry profiles one T cell receptor (beta chain) with its context. Its antigen is unknown. No much larger clone is present one base from it, and per-base qualities are unavailable. Healthy HIV-negative adults with no recently reported acute infections or vaccinations were included as donors. All donors were Caucasian adults living in Nashville, Tennessee, USA. CD4+ T cells were enriched through magnetic negative selection, after which naive cells were positively selected on CD45RA and the remaining negative fraction served as the memory subset. Blood was collected by leukapheresis, and PBMCs were isolated by Ficoll-Histopaque density gradient centrifugation and then cryopreserved in liquid nitrogen vapor phase. Purity and quantity of every magnetically sorted T cell population were checked by analytical flow cytometry. From each sorted fraction, genomic DNA was isolated and quantified by UV absorbance on a Nanodrop 2000c.

TCR CDR3 regions were amplified from genomic DNA by multiplex PCR using the deep immunoSEQ assay. Extracted genomic DNA from each cell subset was distributed evenly across all wells of several immunoSEQ 96-well plates, and each plate was treated as a replicate. For sorted subsets, around 0.2 ug genomic DNA, equal to some 28,000 T cell genomes, was loaded into each replicate PCR. Purified libraries were quantified with a Qubit 3.0 fluorometer, sized on a Bioanalyzer 2100, and re-quantified with the KAPA Library Quantification kit. Every immunoSEQ 96-well plate was sequenced on a separate single-read 150-cycle Illumina NextSeq 550 flow cell. Turning to the authors' computational methods: Because only junctional sequences without quality scores were contained in the immunoSEQ output, filtering matching that applied to full-length reads could not be performed. Sequences were annotated with PyIR, a Python wrapper for IgBLAST v1.9, using IMGT germline references to assign V/J genes and CDR3. Reads were removed for weak V/J assignments (E-value above 1e-6), missing CDR3, stop codons, out-of-frame junctions, or ambiguous translated residues. V3J clonotypes were defined as sequences sharing an identical inferred V gene, J gene, and CDR3 amino acid sequence. The percentage overlap between two repertoires was calculated by dividing the number of shared unique clonotypes by the size of the smaller repertoire. Three approaches were used to assess repertoire richness: RTK rarefaction, the Chao1 estimator, and Recon v2.1 estimates of unobserved clonotypes. OLGA was used to compute generation probabilities for all TCRbeta clonotypes that the gDNA method yielded from a few donors. The source is immuneACCESS, and TCRdb retained only in-frame sequences with V and J called. Part of the clones is not carried over; for the studies checked, unresolved V genes explain less than half of this, and the remainder is unexplained. That table gives V, J and clone size, and the DNA gave D and trimming. Within this sample are about 2 million clones, with roughly 96% of them counted one time only. The ten largest clones represent 0.13% of the sample.

Unmatched junction bases come to 6, with V trimmed by 4 bases and J by 5 bases. The germline V gene (reference sequence) supplies CDR1 SGHNT and CDR2 YYREEE. The cysteine opens and the phenylalanine closes a CDR3 of 16 amino acids. The DNA shown is the 48-base CDR3, in frame from base 1. This entry comes from a study of shared clonotypes between healthy human individuals (dated by TCRdb to 2018 to 2020). In the study overall: Three men and a couple of women, aged 18 to 49 years, made up the cohort. For each donor, CD4 naive and CD4 memory were each given three plates, CD8 naive was given two plates, and CD8 memory was given one plate. Each donor's leukapheresis produced roughly between roughly 0.94 and 9.5 billion PBMCs. To increase sequencing depth and limit assay-specific biases, TCR repertoire library preparation and sequencing were carried out by different laboratories using diverse techniques. To estimate repertoire size and how much clonotypes are shared between individuals, the study performed deep sequencing of blood TCR repertoires from roughly five healthy adults.

Study-wide findings and limitations: Sampling was restricted to blood, and TCR repertoires in tissue are likely to differ from TCR repertoires in blood. Even with the large sequencing depth, rarefaction of the sorted-subset datasets indicated that sequencing was incomplete. Higher generation probabilities were observed for clonotypes shared by all four sorted-subset donors than for non-shared clonotypes. About 5% of naive CD4, roughly 3.5% of naive CD8, 2.3% of memory CD4, and over 0.35% of memory CD8 clonotypes were shared across a handful of donors. Naive subsets generally had larger estimated clonotype richness than memory subsets did. Pairwise subsampling led to the expectation that sequencing depth would affect the degree of clonotype sharing among donors. The genetic and exposure-history diversity represented was limited by the small number of donors.

Sample: naive CD4+ T cells sorted from blood. The cell subset or site label corresponds to: CD45RA+ positively selected. The chain is made from TRBV5-4 and TRBJ2-2; a stretch of 12 junction bases matches TRBD2. The sequence was obtained from a man aged 18 to 30 in good health. At the DNA level, the sequence is TGTGCCAGCAGCATTACCGGGACTAGCGGGACCGGGGAGCTGTTTTTT. This is translated as CASSITGTSGTGELFF.